One and the same sample provided the 18 T cell receptor beta chains below, sequenced in a study of T cells in Graves' hyperthyroidism and ophthalmopathy. RNA transcripts gave rise to amplified TCR beta CDR3 regions. First-round RT-PCR targeting the TCR CDR3 was performed with the HTBI primer set. A single record per CDR3 protein comes from TCRdb applying MiXCR to the multiplex PCR reads. The sample holds 700,000 or so distinct CDR3 sequences, approximately 14% seen once. The specimen sequenced was blood. All receptors derive from a woman aged 45-65 years with Graves' ophthalmopathy.

This clonotype was recorded many times. The chain employs TRBV28 and TRBJ2-1; D perhaps matches TRBD2 (5 bases). Germline V gene lookup returns CDR1 MDHEN and CDR2 SYDVKM. The CDR3 spans 11 residues. The ends were cut back, 3 bases at V and 10 bases at J, with 7 bases in the middle. The CDR3 sequence: CASSLGAEQFF. The CDR3 nucleotides are TGTGCCAGCAGTTTGGGAGCGGAGCAGTTCTTC.

This clonotype showed up just a few times. The chain joins TRBV19 to TRBJ1-4; possible D gene TRBD1, 6 bases. This CDR3 region has 17 residues. V lost 8 bases and J 2 bases, leaving 21 bases between the germline ends. Germline V gene sequence: CDR1 LNHDA, CDR2 SQIVND (reference sequence). The CDR3 is CASRLVGLRGTNEKLFF. The CDR3 coding sequence is TGTGCCAGTCGACTGGTCGGCCTCAGGGGCACTAATGAAAAACTGTTTTTT. Based on the CDR3 plus reference TRBV19 and TRBJ1-4, the full variable domain is DGGITQSPKYLFRKEGQNVTLSCEQNLNHDAMYWYRQDPGQGLRLIYYSQIVNDFQKGDIAEGYSVSREKKESFPLTVTSAQKNPTAFYLCASRLVGLRGTNEKLFFGSGTQLSVL.

Ten or more counts support this clonotype. J is TRBJ2-5 and V is TRBV7-9, with D perhaps given as TRBD1 or TRBD2 (7 bases each). The length of the CDR3 is 14 residues. In germline, CDR1 is SEHNR, CDR2 FQNEAQ (reference sequence). Trimming left V 5 bases short and J 5 bases short, with 15 bases between. CDR3 nucleotide sequence: TGTGCCAGCAGCCAGGGGGGGCTATCGGAGACCCAGTACTTC. This translates into CASSQGGLSETQYF. The full variable domain, rest sourced from reference TRBV7-9 and TRBJ2-5, is DTGVSQNPRHKITKRGQNVTFRCDPISEHNRLYWYRQTLGQGPEFLTYFQNEAQLEKSRLLSDRFSAERPKGSFSTLEIQRTEQGDSAMYLCASSQGGLSETQYFGPGTRLLVL.

This clonotype was found many times. The chain combines TRBV7-9 with TRBJ2-1; tentatively, D is TRBD2 (6 bases). With 4 bases removed from V and 9 bases from J, the gap between germline ends came to 16 bases. The CDR3 length is 14 residues. Germline V gene data show CDR1 as SEHNR and CDR2 as FQNEAQ (reference sequence). The DNA for the CDR3 is TGTGCCAGCAGCTGGGACTCCCTCGCTCGTGAGCAGTTCTTC. Translation gives CASSWDSLAREQFF. Combining the CDR3 with reference TRBV7-9 and TRBJ2-1 gives the whole variable domain DTGVSQNPRHKITKRGQNVTFRCDPISEHNRLYWYRQTLGQGPEFLTYFQNEAQLEKSRLLSDRFSAERPKGSFSTLEIQRTEQGDSAMYLCASSWDSLAREQFFGPGTRLTVL.

V and J are TRBV13 and TRBJ2-4; D may be TRBD2 (5 bases). Deletions cut 5 bases from V and 0 bases from J, with 8 bases between. The CDR3 has 14 amino acids. Looked up from germline, CDR1 is PRHDT and CDR2 is FYEKMQ (reference sequence). CDR3 nucleotides: TGTGCCAGCAGCGCCGGACTAGCCAAAAACATTCAGTACTTC. This codes for CASSAGLAKNIQYF.

This clonotype was counted at least ten times. The J gene is TRBJ1-5, the V gene TRBV12-3 or TRBV12-4, with D maybe TRBD1 (6 bases). Trimming shortened V by 3 bases and J by 3 bases, and 15 bases separated the two germline ends. The CDR3 is 16 residues long. The CDR3 spells CASSLDWGAFNQPQHF. The CDR3 DNA is TGTGCCAGCAGTTTGGATTGGGGGGCGTTCAATCAGCCCCAGCATTTT.

This clonotype was recorded many times. This rearrangement joins TRBV7-9 to TRBJ1-1; D gene unclear. The CDR3 totals 15 residues. With 5 bases removed from V and 0 bases from J, the gap between germline ends came to 13 bases. Germline V gene lookup returns CDR1 SEHNR and CDR2 FQNEAQ (reference sequence). The CDR3, as DNA: TGTGCCAGCAGCCCCCTAACACTATTGAACACTGAAGCTTTCTTT. Translation gives CASSPLTLLNTEAFF.

This clonotype was picked up many times. The chain carries TRBV2 and TRBJ1-2, with 7 bases identical to TRBD1. Per germline, CDR1 SNHLY and CDR2 FYNNEI. The junction had 5 bases not matched to a gene; V was cut back by 3 bases and J by 1 base. This CDR3 contains 15 residues. As DNA, the CDR3 is TGTGCCAGCAGTGACTGGGACAGCAATAACTATGGCTACACCTTC. This codes for CASSDWDSNNYGYTF.

This clonotype was seen a few times. V and J are TRBV7-2 and TRBJ2-5; no reliable D call. The V and J ends lost 2 bases and 3 bases respectively, with 4 bases between them. Germline values: CDR1 SGHTA, CDR2 FQGNSA. The CDR3 runs 12 residues. CDR3 amino acids: CASSLSEETQYF. CDR3 DNA sequence: TGTGCCAGCAGCTTATCGGAAGAGACCCAGTACTTC. Based on the CDR3 plus reference TRBV7-2 and TRBJ2-5, the full variable domain is GAGVSQSPSNKVTEKGKDVELRCDPISGHTALYWYRQSLGQGLEFLIYFQGNSAPDKSGLPSDRFSAERTGGSVSTLTIQRTQQEDSAVYLCASSLSEETQYFGPGTRLLVL.

This clonotype was recorded a few times. The chain carries TRBV7-9 and TRBJ1-4; a weak D match, TRBD1 (6 bases). V was clipped by 1 base and J by 8 bases, with 11 bases between them. The CDR3 extends over 14 amino acids. CDR1 is SEHNR, CDR2 FQNEAQ, per germline (reference sequence). The CDR3 is CASSLVAGEEKLFF. For the CDR3, the DNA is TGTGCCAGCAGCTTAGTGGCAGGGGAAGAAAAACTGTTTTTT.

The chain is built from TRBV7-9 and TRBJ2-1; 13 bases agree with TRBD2. The V gene end was trimmed by 5 bases and the J gene end by 7 bases; junction bases not matched to a gene: 11. Germline V CDR1 and CDR2: SEHNR, FQNEAQ (reference sequence). CDR3 length equals 17 residues. CDR3 in DNA: TGTGCCAGCAGCCAGACCGGGACTAGCGGGGCGTTGAATGAGCAGTTCTTC. It encodes CASSQTGTSGALNEQFF.

The table lists this clonotype with many counts. The rearrangement links TRBV7-2 to TRBJ1-6; D possibly corresponds to TRBD1 (6 bases). Trimming pared 1 base from V and 4 bases from J, leaving 14 bases between. The germline gives CDR1 SGHTA, CDR2 FQGNSA. This CDR3 is 17 amino acids long. The CDR3 DNA reads as TGTGCCAGCAGCTTAGGGACGACAGGACGTTATAATTCACCCCTCCACTTT. Encoded protein: CASSLGTTGRYNSPLHF.

V and J are TRBV5-1 and TRBJ1-4; 7 nucleotides agree with TRBD1. The J segment lost 2 bases and the V segment lost 1 base, leaving 8 bases of the junction unmatched. Germline CDR1 and CDR2: SGHRS and YFSETQ. The CDR3 has 17 residues. This chain's CDR3 is CASSLRQGWSTNEKLFF. The CDR3 nucleotides read TGCGCCAGCAGCTTGAGACAGGGATGGAGCACTAATGAAAAACTGTTTTTT.

The chain carries TRBV5-1 and TRBJ1-6; TRBD1 matches at 9 bases. With 2 bases clipped from V and 9 bases from J, the junction kept 3 bases outside the gene matches. The CDR3 totals 14 residues. Germline CDR1 and CDR2: SGHRS and YFSETQ. CDR3 DNA sequence: TGCGCCAGCAGCTTCGGGACAGGGAGTTCACCCCTCCACTTT. This translates into CASSFGTGSSPLHF.

The V and J genes are TRBV29-1 and TRBJ2-3, with TRBD2 matching 11 bases. The germline V gene has CDR1 SQVTM and CDR2 ANQGSEA. V lost 7 bases to trimming and J lost 2 bases; unmatched junction nucleotides: 5. CDR3 length: 14 amino acids. The CDR3 coding sequence is TGCAGCGCCGGGACTAGCGGATTCACAGATACGCAGTATTTT. This encodes CSAGTSGFTDTQYF.

In this sample, this clonotype turned up many times. The chain combines TRBV20-1 with TRBJ2-7; TRBD2 agrees at 8 bases. This CDR3 contains 14 residues. The V gene's germline CDR1 is DFQATT and CDR2 SNEGSKA (reference sequence). The V gene end was trimmed by 3 bases and the J gene end by 9 bases; junction bases not matched to a gene: 13. Here the CDR3 DNA reads TGCAGTGCTAGTCTCTGGCGGGAGGCCCGGGGGCAGTACTTC. Its translation: CSASLWREARGQYF.

This clonotype has at least ten counts. The chain employs TRBV19 and TRBJ2-1; the D is unclear. V lost 9 bases to trimming and J lost 0 bases, with 9 bases between them. Germline CDR1 is LNHDA and CDR2 is SQIVND (reference sequence). The CDR3 spans 13 residues. CDR3 nucleotide sequence: TGTGCCAGCAGCATGGACTCCTACAATGAGCAGTTCTTC. Residues: CASSMDSYNEQFF.

With regard to this clonotype: A single base separates this from a much larger clone, so it may be a read error. The chain is built from TRBV12-3 or TRBV12-4 and TRBJ2-1; 7 bases match TRBD1. The V and J ends lost 11 bases and 6 bases, in that order; junction bases with no gene match: 13. The CDR3 sequence is 14 residues long. In DNA form, the CDR3 reads TGTGCCGGCGGCCTCTGGGACAGTGGCAATGAGCAGTTCTTC. It is translated as CAGGLWDSGNEQFF.